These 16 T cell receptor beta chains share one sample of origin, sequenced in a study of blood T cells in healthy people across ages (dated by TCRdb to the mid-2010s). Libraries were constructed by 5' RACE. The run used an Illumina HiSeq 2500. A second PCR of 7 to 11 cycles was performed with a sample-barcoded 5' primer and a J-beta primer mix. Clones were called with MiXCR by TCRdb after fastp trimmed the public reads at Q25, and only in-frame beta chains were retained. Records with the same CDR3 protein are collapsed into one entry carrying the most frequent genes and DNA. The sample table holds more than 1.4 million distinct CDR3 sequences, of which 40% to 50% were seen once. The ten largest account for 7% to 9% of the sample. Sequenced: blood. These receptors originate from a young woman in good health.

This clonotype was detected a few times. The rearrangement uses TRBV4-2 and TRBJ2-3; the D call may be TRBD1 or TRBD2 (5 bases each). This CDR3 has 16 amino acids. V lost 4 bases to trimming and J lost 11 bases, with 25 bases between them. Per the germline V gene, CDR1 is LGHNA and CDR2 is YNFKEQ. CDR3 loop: CASSRSGTTSLPGQYF. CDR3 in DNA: TGTGCCAGCAGCCGATCCGGGACCACAAGCCTTCCCGGGCAGTATTTT.

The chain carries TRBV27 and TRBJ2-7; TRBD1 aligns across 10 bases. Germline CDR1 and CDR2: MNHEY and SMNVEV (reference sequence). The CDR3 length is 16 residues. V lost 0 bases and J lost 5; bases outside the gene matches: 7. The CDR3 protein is CASSLSGTGERHEQYF. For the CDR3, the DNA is TGTGCCAGCAGTTTATCCGGGACAGGGGAGCGCCACGAGCAGTACTTC.

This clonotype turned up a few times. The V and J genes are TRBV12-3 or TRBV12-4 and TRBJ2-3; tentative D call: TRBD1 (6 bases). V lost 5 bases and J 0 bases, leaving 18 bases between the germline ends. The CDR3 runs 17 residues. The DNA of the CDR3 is TGTGCCAGCAGTACCTCAGCAGGGGCCCCTAGCACAGATACGCAGTATTTT. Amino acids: CASSTSAGAPSTDTQYF.

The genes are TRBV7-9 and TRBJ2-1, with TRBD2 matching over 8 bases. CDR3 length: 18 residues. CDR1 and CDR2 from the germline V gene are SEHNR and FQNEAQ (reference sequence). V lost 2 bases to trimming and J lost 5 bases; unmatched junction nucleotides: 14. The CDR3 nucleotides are TGTGCCAGCAGCTTAAATTTGGCTAGCGGGTCTGTTCACAATGAGCAGTTCTTC. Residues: CASSLNLASGSVHNEQFF.

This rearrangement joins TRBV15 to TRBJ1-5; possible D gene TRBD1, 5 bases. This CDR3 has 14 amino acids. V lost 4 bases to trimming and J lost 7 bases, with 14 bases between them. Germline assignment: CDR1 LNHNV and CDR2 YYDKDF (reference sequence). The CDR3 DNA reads TGTGCCACCAGCAAGCAACAGGCTCCCCAGCCCCAGCATTTT. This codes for CATSKQQAPQPQHF.

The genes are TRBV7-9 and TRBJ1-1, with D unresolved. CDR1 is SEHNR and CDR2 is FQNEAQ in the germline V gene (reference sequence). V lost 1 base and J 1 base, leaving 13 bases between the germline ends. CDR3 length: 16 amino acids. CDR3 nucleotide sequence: TGTGCCAGCAGCTTAGGGGGTACCCCGGGGAACACTGAAGCTTTCTTT. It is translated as CASSLGGTPGNTEAFF.

CDR3 in DNA: TGCAGTGCTAGAGATCTGGGGGCAAGCTCCTATAATTCACCCCTCCACTTT. Its translation is CSARDLGASSYNSPLHF. The genes are TRBV20-1 and TRBJ1-6, with D possibly being TRBD1 (6 bases). CDR1 is DFQATT and CDR2 is SNEGSKA in the germline V gene (reference sequence). CDR3 length: 17 amino acids. Trimming left V 0 bases short and J 0 bases short, with 12 bases between.

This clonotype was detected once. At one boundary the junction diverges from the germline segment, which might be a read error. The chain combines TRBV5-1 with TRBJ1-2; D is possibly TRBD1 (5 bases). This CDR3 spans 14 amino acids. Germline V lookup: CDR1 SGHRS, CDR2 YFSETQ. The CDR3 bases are TGCACCAGCAGCTTAGACAGTTCACTGGGAGGCTACACCTTC. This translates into CTSSLDSSLGGYTF.

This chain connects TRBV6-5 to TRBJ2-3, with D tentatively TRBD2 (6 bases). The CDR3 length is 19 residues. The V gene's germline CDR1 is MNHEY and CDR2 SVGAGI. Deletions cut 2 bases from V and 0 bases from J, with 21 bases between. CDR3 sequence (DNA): TGTGCCAGCAGTTACCCTGCCGGAGGGCTAGCGAAAAGCACAGATACGCAGTATTTT. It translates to CASSYPAGGLAKSTDTQYF.

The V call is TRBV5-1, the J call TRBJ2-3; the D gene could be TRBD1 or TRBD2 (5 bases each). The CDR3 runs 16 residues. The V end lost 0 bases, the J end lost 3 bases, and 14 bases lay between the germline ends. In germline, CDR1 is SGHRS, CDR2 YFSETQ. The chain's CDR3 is CASSLDGGEGTDTQYF. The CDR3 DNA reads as TGCGCCAGCAGCTTGGATGGGGGAGAGGGGACAGATACGCAGTATTTT. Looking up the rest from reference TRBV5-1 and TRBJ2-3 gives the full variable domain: KAGVTQTPRYLIKTRGQQVTLSCSPISGHRSVSWYQQTPGQGLQFLFEYFSETQRNKGNFPGRFSGRQFSNSRSEMNVSTLELGDSALYLCASSLDGGEGTDTQYFGPGTRLTVL.

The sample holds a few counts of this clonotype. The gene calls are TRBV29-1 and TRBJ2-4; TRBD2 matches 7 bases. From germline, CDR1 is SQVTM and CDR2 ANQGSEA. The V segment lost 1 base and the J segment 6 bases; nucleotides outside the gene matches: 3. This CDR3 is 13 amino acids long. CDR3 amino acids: CSVEVVAGNIQYF. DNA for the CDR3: TGCAGCGTTGAAGTGGTAGCGGGAAACATTCAGTACTTC.

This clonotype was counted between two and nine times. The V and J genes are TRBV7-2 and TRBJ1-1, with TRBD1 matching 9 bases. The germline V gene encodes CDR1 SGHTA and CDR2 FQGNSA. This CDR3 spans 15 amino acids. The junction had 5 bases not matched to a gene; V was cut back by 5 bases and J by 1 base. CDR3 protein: CASSAPTGGNTEAFF. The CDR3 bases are TGTGCCAGCAGCGCCCCGACAGGGGGGAACACTGAAGCTTTCTTT.

CDR3 region: CASSHDREGNLRNTEAFF. In DNA form, the CDR3 reads TGTGCCAGCAGTCACGACAGGGAGGGGAACCTGAGGAACACTGAAGCTTTCTTT. V is TRBV7-9 and J is TRBJ1-1; 7 nucleotides match TRBD1. V shed 6 bases and J 1 base; nucleotides not matched to a gene: 17. The germline gives CDR1 SEHNR, CDR2 FQNEAQ (reference sequence). The CDR3 loop spans 18 amino acids.

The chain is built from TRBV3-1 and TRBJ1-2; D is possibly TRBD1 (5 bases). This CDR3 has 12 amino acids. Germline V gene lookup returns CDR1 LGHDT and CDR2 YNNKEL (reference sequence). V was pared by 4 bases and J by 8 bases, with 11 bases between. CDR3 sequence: CASSLRRQGYTF. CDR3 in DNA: TGTGCCAGCAGCCTCCGAAGACAGGGCTACACCTTC. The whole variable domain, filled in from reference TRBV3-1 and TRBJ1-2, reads DTAVSQTPKYLVTQMGNDKSIKCEQNLGHDTMYWYKQDSKKFLKIMFSYNNKELIINETVPNRFSPKSPDKAHLNLHINSLELGDSAVYFCASSLRRQGYTFGSGTRLTVV.

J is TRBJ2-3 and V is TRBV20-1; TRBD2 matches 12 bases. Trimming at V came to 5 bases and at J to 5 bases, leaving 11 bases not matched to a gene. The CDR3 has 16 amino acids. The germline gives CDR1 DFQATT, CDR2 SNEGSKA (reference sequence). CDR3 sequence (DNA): TGCAGTGCTTCGACTAGCGGGGGACCAAGTGTAGATACGCAGTATTTT. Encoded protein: CSASTSGGPSVDTQYF.

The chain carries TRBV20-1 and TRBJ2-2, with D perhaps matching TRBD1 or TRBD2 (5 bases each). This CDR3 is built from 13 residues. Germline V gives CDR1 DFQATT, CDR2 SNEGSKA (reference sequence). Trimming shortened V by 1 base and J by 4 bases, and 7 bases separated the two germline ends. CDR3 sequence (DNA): TGCAGTGCTAGAGTTGGGGGCACCGGGGAGCTGTTTTTT. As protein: CSARVGGTGELFF.